The clone carrying this TCR beta chain showed up many times. Its antigen is not known. The record originates from a study of CD8 T cells in ankylosing spondylitis. Points from the study as a whole: There was reportedly significant enrichment of clones that were disease-linked in matched ankylosing spondylitis synovial fluid. Certain motif variants had earlier been reported in reactive arthritis synovial fluid and blood. Roughly eight highly homologous variants formed a TCR beta motif that appeared characteristic of ankylosing spondylitis blood.

5'-RACE, quantitative and with molecular barcodes, yielded the TCR beta libraries. In TCRdb, the 5' RACE reads were re-called with MiXCR into one record per CDR3 protein. The repertoire holds 50,000 to 75,000 distinct CDR3 sequences, with more than 5.5% as singletons. The CDR3 has 14 residues. CDR1 is SEHNR, CDR2 FQNEAQ, per germline (reference sequence). Trimming removed 5 bases at V and 2 bases at J, with 12 bases between. Sequencing was done on a sample of synovial fluid, either unsorted or a sorted T cell fraction (not recorded which). The receptor was isolated from a male donor with ankylosing spondylitis. The V and J genes are TRBV7-9 and TRBJ1-2, with unresolved D. CDR3 protein: CASSTVTANYGYTF. The CDR3 nucleotides read TGTGCCAGCAGCACCGTAACAGCGAACTATGGCTACACCTTC.